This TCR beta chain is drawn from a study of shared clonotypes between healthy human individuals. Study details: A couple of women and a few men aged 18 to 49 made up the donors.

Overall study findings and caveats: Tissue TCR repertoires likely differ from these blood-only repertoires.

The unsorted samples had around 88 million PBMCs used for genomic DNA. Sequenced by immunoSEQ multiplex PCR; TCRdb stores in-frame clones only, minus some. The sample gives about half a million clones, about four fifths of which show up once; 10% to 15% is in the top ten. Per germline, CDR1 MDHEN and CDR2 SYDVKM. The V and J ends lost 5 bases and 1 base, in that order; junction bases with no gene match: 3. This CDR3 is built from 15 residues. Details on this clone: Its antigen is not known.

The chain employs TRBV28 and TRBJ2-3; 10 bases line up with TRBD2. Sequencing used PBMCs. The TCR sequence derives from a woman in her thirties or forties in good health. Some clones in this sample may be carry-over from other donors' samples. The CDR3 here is CASSPLAGRTDTQYF. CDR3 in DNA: TGTGCCAGCAGTCCACTAGCGGGACGCACAGATACGCAGTATTTT.